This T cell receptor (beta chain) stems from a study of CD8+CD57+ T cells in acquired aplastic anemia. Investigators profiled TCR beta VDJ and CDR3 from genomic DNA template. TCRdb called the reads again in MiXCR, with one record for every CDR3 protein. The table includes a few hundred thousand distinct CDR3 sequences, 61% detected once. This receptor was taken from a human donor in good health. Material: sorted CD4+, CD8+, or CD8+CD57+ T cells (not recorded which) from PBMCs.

CDR3: CASVSRTGDTGGYTF. The CDR3 region has the DNA TGTGCCAGCGTATCTAGAACAGGGGACACAGGTGGCTACACCTTC. The chain joins TRBV25-1 to TRBJ1-2; 7 bases fit TRBD1. The trim removed 8 bases at V and 7 bases at J, leaving 16 bases unmatched. Germline lookup yields CDR1 MGHDK and CDR2 SYGVNS. The CDR3 consists of 15 residues.